This is a list of T cell receptor beta chains from one sample in a study of blood T cell repertoires in COVID-19. Assay used: immunoSEQ multiplex PCR; TCRdb lists only in-frame clones, some missing. The table lists hundreds of thousands of clones, around 91% of them singletons, with about 1.8% in the top ten. The sample comprised PBMCs or T cells enriched from blood (not recorded which). The receptors shown here come from a woman under 30 with acute COVID-19. Each CDR3 is given with its conserved first and last residue. A D gene is named only where the DNA matches it firmly. Size is stated for part of the rows, as once, few or many counts, or as a class when the clone is expanded.

abundance: NA
d_gene: TRBD1
j_gene: TRBJ2-2
v_gene: TRBV19
CDR3aa: CASSIARGPSTGELFF
CDR3nt: TGTGCCAGTAGTATAGCGAGGGGGCCGTCCACCGGGGAGCTGTTTTTT

abundance: NA
d_gene: TRBD2
j_gene: TRBJ2-5
v_gene: TRBV25-1
CDR3aa: CASSEGSGNERKQETQYF
CDR3nt: TGTGCCAGCAGTGAAGGTAGCGGGAATGAGAGAAAACAAGAGACCCAGTACTTC

abundance: NA
d_gene: NA
j_gene: TRBJ1-2
v_gene: TRBV5-1
CDR3aa: CASSETPLANYGYTF
CDR3nt: TGCGCCAGCAGCGAGACACCTTTGGCTAACTATGGCTACACCTTC

abundance: NA
d_gene: NA
j_gene: TRBJ2-7
v_gene: TRBV27
CDR3aa: CASSLKGESYEQYF
CDR3nt: TGTGCCAGCAGTTTAAAGGGGGAATCCTACGAGCAGTACTTC

abundance: NA
d_gene: TRBD2
j_gene: TRBJ2-1
v_gene: TRBV19
CDR3aa: CASSRGGLIQNNEQFF
CDR3nt: TGTGCCAGTAGTCGGGGGGGGCTGATTCAAAACAATGAGCAGTTCTTC

abundance: NA
d_gene: TRBD2
j_gene: TRBJ2-1
v_gene: TRBV7-9
CDR3aa: CASRGLAAYNEQFF
CDR3nt: TGTGCCAGCAGGGGACTAGCCGCCTACAATGAGCAGTTCTTC

abundance: NA
d_gene: NA
j_gene: TRBJ1-2
v_gene: TRBV15
CDR3aa: CATSRDRTTNYGYTF
CDR3nt: TGTGCCACCAGCAGAGACCGAACAACTAACTATGGCTACACCTTC

abundance: NA
d_gene: TRBD1
j_gene: TRBJ1-1
v_gene: TRBV28
CDR3aa: CASNVWGQGATEAFF
CDR3nt: TGTGCCAGTAATGTGTGGGGACAGGGGGCCACTGAAGCTTTCTTT

abundance: NA
d_gene: TRBD2
j_gene: TRBJ2-7
v_gene: TRBV4-2
CDR3aa: CASSQASGSSYEQYF
CDR3nt: TGTGCCAGCAGCCAAGCTAGCGGGAGCTCCTACGAGCAGTACTTC

abundance: NA
d_gene: NA
j_gene: TRBJ2-7
v_gene: TRBV9
CDR3aa: CASSASPSYEQYF
CDR3nt: TGTGCCAGCAGCGCCTCTCCCTCCTACGAGCAGTACTTC

abundance: NA
d_gene: NA
j_gene: TRBJ1-5
v_gene: TRBV5-1
CDR3aa: CASSLDLNQPQHF
CDR3nt: TGCGCCAGCAGCTTGGATCTCAATCAGCCCCAGCATTTT

abundance: NA
d_gene: TRBD1
j_gene: TRBJ1-1
v_gene: TRBV7-9
CDR3aa: CASSRLGGNTGVTEAFF
CDR3nt: TGTGCCAGCAGCCGCCTCGGGGGCAACACAGGGGTCACTGAAGCTTTCTTT

abundance: few
d_gene: TRBD1
j_gene: TRBJ1-6
v_gene: TRBV5-1
CDR3aa: CASSLTGRDSPLHF
CDR3nt: TGCGCCAGCAGCCTGACAGGGCGGGATTCACCCCTCCACTTT

abundance: NA
d_gene: TRBD2
j_gene: TRBJ2-3
v_gene: TRBV5-4
CDR3aa: CASSLVLGLAGGPPDTQYF
CDR3nt: TGTGCCAGCAGCTTGGTGCTAGGACTAGCGGGAGGGCCTCCAGATACGCAGTATTTT

abundance: NA
d_gene: NA
j_gene: TRBJ1-4
v_gene: TRBV15
CDR3aa: CATSRDGGVVGTNEKLFF
CDR3nt: TGTGCCACCAGCAGAGATGGAGGGGTGGTAGGAACTAATGAAAAACTGTTTTTT

abundance: NA
d_gene: NA
j_gene: TRBJ1-5
v_gene: TRBV6-5
CDR3aa: CASSYSGPRQPQHF
CDR3nt: TGTGCCAGCAGTTACTCGGGGCCGAGGCAGCCCCAGCATTTT

abundance: NA
d_gene: NA
j_gene: TRBJ2-5
v_gene: TRBV5-5
CDR3aa: CASSSDTVQETQYF
CDR3nt: TGTGCCAGCAGCTCGGACACCGTCCAAGAGACCCAGTACTTC

abundance: NA
d_gene: NA
j_gene: TRBJ1-2
v_gene: TRBV5-1
CDR3aa: CASSLYAGRGYTF
CDR3nt: TGCGCCAGCAGCTTGTACGCCGGGAGGGGCTACACCTTC

abundance: NA
d_gene: TRBD1
j_gene: TRBJ2-1
v_gene: TRBV19
CDR3aa: CASKGQGARNEQFF
CDR3nt: TGTGCCAGTAAAGGACAGGGGGCGAGGAATGAGCAGTTCTTC

abundance: NA
d_gene: NA
j_gene: TRBJ2-7
v_gene: TRBV11-2
CDR3aa: CASSPFAGRSEQYF
CDR3nt: TGTGCCAGCAGTCCATTCGCAGGGCGGTCCGAGCAGTACTTC

abundance: NA
d_gene: TRBD1
j_gene: TRBJ2-7
v_gene: TRBV11-2
CDR3aa: CASRQPGTGGYEQYF
CDR3nt: TGTGCCAGCAGACAGCCCGGGACAGGGGGCTACGAGCAGTACTTC

abundance: NA
d_gene: NA
j_gene: TRBJ1-2
v_gene: TRBV18
CDR3aa: CASSPPMQGGYTF
CDR3nt: TGTGCCAGCTCACCACCTATGCAGGGTGGCTACACCTTC

abundance: NA
d_gene: TRBD1
j_gene: TRBJ1-6
v_gene: TRBV6-5
CDR3aa: CASSYARGPGPLHF
CDR3nt: TGTGCCAGCAGTTACGCCAGGGGGCCCGGGCCCCTCCACTTT

abundance: NA
d_gene: TRBD1
j_gene: TRBJ2-1
v_gene: TRBV24-1
CDR3aa: CATSDPLADRGLLNEQFF
CDR3nt: TGTGCCACCAGTGACCCTTTAGCAGACAGGGGTTTACTCAATGAGCAGTTCTTC

abundance: NA
d_gene: TRBD1
j_gene: TRBJ1-4
v_gene: TRBV5-1
CDR3aa: CASSADRTATNEKLFF
CDR3nt: TGCGCCAGCAGCGCGGACAGGACTGCAACTAATGAAAAACTGTTTTTT

abundance: NA
d_gene: NA
j_gene: TRBJ2-7
v_gene: TRBV6-6
CDR3aa: CASTIAGVYEQYF
CDR3nt: TGTGCCAGCACTATCGCCGGAGTCTACGAGCAGTACTTC

abundance: NA
d_gene: NA
j_gene: TRBJ2-7
v_gene: TRBV18
CDR3aa: CASSPPGGLEQYF
CDR3nt: TGTGCCAGCTCACCACCGGGCGGACTCGAGCAGTACTTC

abundance: NA
d_gene: TRBD1
j_gene: TRBJ1-6
v_gene: TRBV9
CDR3aa: CASSHSNTTGKNSPLHF
CDR3nt: TGTGCCAGCAGCCACAGCAATACGACAGGGAAAAATTCACCCCTCCACTTT

abundance: NA
d_gene: NA
j_gene: TRBJ2-1
v_gene: TRBV7-3
CDR3aa: CASSLYSNLASYNEQFF
CDR3nt: TGTGCCAGCAGCTTATATTCGAATCTAGCGTCCTACAATGAGCAGTTCTTC

abundance: NA
d_gene: NA
j_gene: TRBJ1-4
v_gene: TRBV5-1
CDR3aa: CASSLGPGNEKLFF
CDR3nt: TGCGCCAGCAGCTTGGGGCCTGGTAATGAAAAACTGTTTTTT

abundance: NA
d_gene: NA
j_gene: TRBJ2-4
v_gene: TRBV11-2
CDR3aa: CASSFLVSDIQYF
CDR3nt: TGTGCCAGCAGCTTTTTGGTCAGCGACATTCAGTACTTC

abundance: once
d_gene: TRBD2
j_gene: TRBJ2-6
v_gene: TRBV19
CDR3aa: CASSIGRAGANVLTF
CDR3nt: TGTGCCAGTAGTATCGGGAGGGCCGGGGCCAACGTCCTGACTTTC

abundance: NA
d_gene: TRBD1
j_gene: TRBJ2-2
v_gene: TRBV6-5
CDR3aa: CASSRQGNTGELFF
CDR3nt: TGTGCCAGCAGTCGACAGGGTAACACCGGGGAGCTGTTTTTT

abundance: NA
d_gene: NA
j_gene: TRBJ1-6
v_gene: TRBV7-2
CDR3aa: CASSLGQGWNSPLHF
CDR3nt: TGTGCCAGCAGCTTAGGTCAGGGGTGGAATTCACCCCTCCACTTT

abundance: NA
d_gene: NA
j_gene: TRBJ1-5
v_gene: TRBV30
CDR3aa: CAWSGRLGVGNQPQHF
CDR3nt: TGTGCCTGGAGTGGACGGTTGGGAGTGGGCAATCAGCCCCAGCATTTT

abundance: NA
d_gene: TRBD1
j_gene: TRBJ1-6
v_gene: TRBV4-1
CDR3aa: CASSQDWPTGGVGNSPLHF
CDR3nt: TGCGCCAGCAGCCAAGATTGGCCGACAGGGGGCGTAGGTAATTCACCCCTCCACTTT

abundance: NA
d_gene: NA
j_gene: TRBJ2-5
v_gene: TRBV6-5
CDR3aa: CASSYDRRETQYF
CDR3nt: TGTGCCAGCAGTTACGACAGGCGAGAGACCCAGTACTTC

abundance: NA
d_gene: TRBD2
j_gene: TRBJ2-3
v_gene: TRBV6-4
CDR3aa: CASSDLAGGTDTQYF
CDR3nt: TGTGCCAGCAGCGATTTAGCGGGAGGCACAGATACGCAGTATTTT

abundance: NA
d_gene: NA
j_gene: TRBJ2-1
v_gene: TRBV30
CDR3aa: CASYSGLYNEQFF
CDR3nt: TGTGCTTCCTATAGCGGTCTCTACAATGAGCAGTTCTTC

abundance: NA
d_gene: TRBD1
j_gene: TRBJ1-2
v_gene: TRBV6-5
CDR3aa: CASRVLGTGAGGYTF
CDR3nt: TGTGCCAGCAGGGTACTCGGGACAGGGGCTGGTGGCTACACCTTC

abundance: NA
d_gene: NA
j_gene: TRBJ1-5
v_gene: TRBV18
CDR3aa: CASSPPSGSNQPQHF
CDR3nt: TGTGCCAGCTCACCACCTTCAGGTAGCAATCAGCCCCAGCATTTT

abundance: NA
d_gene: TRBD1
j_gene: TRBJ2-7
v_gene: TRBV4-3
CDR3aa: CASSQRTGAAYEQYF
CDR3nt: TGCGCCAGCAGCCAGCGGACAGGGGCGGCCTACGAGCAGTACTTC